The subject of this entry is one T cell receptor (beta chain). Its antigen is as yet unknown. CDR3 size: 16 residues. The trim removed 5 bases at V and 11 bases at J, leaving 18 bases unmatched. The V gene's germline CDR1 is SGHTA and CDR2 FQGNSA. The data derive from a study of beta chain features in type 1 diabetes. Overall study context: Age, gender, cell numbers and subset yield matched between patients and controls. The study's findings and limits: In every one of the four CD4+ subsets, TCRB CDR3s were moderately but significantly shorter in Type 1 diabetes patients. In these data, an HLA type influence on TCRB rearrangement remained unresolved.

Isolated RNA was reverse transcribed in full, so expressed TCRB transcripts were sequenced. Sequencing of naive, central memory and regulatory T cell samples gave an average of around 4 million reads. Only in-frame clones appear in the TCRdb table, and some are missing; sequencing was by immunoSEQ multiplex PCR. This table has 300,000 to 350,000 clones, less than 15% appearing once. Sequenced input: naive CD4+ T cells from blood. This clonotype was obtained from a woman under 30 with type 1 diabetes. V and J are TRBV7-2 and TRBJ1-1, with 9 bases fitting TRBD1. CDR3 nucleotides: TGTGCCAGCAGCCTCGACGCCCCACAGGGGGCCCTGCCGGCTTTCTTT. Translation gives CASSLDAPQGALPAFF.